A selection of T cell receptor beta chains follows, all from one sample in a study of blood T cell repertoires in COVID-19. Assay used: immunoSEQ multiplex PCR; TCRdb lists only in-frame clones, some missing. Here the sample spans fewer than 300,000 clones, about four fifths being singletons. Sequencing used peripheral blood. All receptors derive from a person aged 70 to 85 with COVID-19, enrolled during active disease. The CDR3 runs from the conserved cysteine through the conserved F or W. A D gene is named only where the DNA matches it firmly.

V,J,D,DNA,CDR3
TRBV6-2/TRBV6-3,TRBJ2-7,.,TGTGCCAGCAGTTACTCGGGGCAGGCATACTACGAGCAGTACTTC,CASSYSGQAYYEQYF
TRBV5-6,TRBJ1-2,.,TGTGCCAGCAGCCGTCTTCTCATGAGAGACTATGGCTACACCTTC,CASSRLLMRDYGYTF
TRBV3-1/TRBV3-2,TRBJ1-2,.,TGTGCCAGCAGCCAACCAGACAGGGGCTACACCTTC,CASSQPDRGYTF
TRBV7-9,TRBJ2-5,.,TGTGCCAGCAGCTCAAGCCCGGAGGGGTGGGAAGAGACCCAGTACTTC,CASSSSPEGWEETQYF
TRBV4-2,TRBJ2-5,TRBD2,TGTGCCAGCACTCCGGGACTAGCGGGGGATCAAGAGACCCAGTACTTC,CASTPGLAGDQETQYF
TRBV19,TRBJ1-5,TRBD1,TGTGCCAGTAGTGCGAGACAGGGAGGTTTTGAGCCCCAGCATTTT,CASSARQGGFEPQHF
TRBV2,TRBJ1-6,.,TGTGCCAGCAGTGAAGCTGCCAGGGAAGGTTCACCCCTCCACTTT,CASSEAAREGSPLHF
TRBV5-6,TRBJ2-5,TRBD1,TGTGCCAGCAGCTTGGGGGGACAGGGGATGACCCAGTACTTC,CASSLGGQGMTQYF
TRBV19,TRBJ2-3,.,TGTGCCAGTACCCCGGAGGGATTGACAGATACGCAGTATTTT,CASTPEGLTDTQYF
TRBV25-1,TRBJ1-4,TRBD1,TGTGCCAGCAGTGTCCCTCCCGGGACAGGGGTAGATGAAAAACTGTTTTTT,CASSVPPGTGVDEKLFF
TRBV5-4,TRBJ2-5,.,TGTGCCAGCAGCTTGTTCAGGTTAGAGACCCAGTACTTC,CASSLFRLETQYF
TRBV23-1,TRBJ2-7,TRBD2,TGCGCCAGCAGTCAATCGGGCCGCCTAGCGGGGGGCAGTGAACCCGAGTCCTACGAGCAGTACTTC,CASSQSGRLAGGSEPESYEQYF
TRBV11-2,TRBJ2-3,.,TGTGCCAGCAGCTTAGGTACGACAGTTCAAGATACGCAGTATTTT,CASSLGTTVQDTQYF
TRBV19,TRBJ2-3,TRBD1,TGTGCCAGTAGCGAGACAGGGAGCAATACGCAGTATTTT,CASSETGSNTQYF
TRBV7-2,TRBJ2-2,.,TGTGCCAGCAGCCAGGACACCGGAGGGGCCGGGGAGCTGTTTTTT,CASSQDTGGAGELFF